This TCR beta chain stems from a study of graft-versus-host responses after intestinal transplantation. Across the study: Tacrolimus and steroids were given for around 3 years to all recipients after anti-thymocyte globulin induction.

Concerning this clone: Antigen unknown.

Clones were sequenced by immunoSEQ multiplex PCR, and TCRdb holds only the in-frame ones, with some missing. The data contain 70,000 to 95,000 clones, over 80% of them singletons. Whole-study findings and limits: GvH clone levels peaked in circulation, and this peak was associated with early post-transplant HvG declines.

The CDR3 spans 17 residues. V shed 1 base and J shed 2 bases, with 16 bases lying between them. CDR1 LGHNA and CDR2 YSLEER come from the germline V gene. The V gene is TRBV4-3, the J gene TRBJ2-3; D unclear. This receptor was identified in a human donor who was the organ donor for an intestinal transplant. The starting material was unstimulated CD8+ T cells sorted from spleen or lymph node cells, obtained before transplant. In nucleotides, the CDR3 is TGCGCCAGCAGCCAAGTTGCGTCTCCTAGTACCACAGATACGCAGTATTTT. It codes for CASSQVASPSTTDTQYF.